These 22 T cell receptor beta chains were sequenced from one sample in a study of CD8 T cells in ankylosing spondylitis (dated by TCRdb to the late 2010s). The paper's findings and limits, for the study overall: A TCR beta motif of several highly homologous amino acid variants appeared characteristic of blood from ankylosing spondylitis patients.

Their antigens are not known. Libraries were prepared through 5' RACE. TCRdb shows the sequencer as Illumina HiSeq 2500. TCRdb ran its own pipeline on the public reads, namely fastp trimming at Q25 and MiXCR clone calling, and kept in-frame beta chains. Identical CDR3 protein sequences are pooled into one entry, listed with their most common genes and DNA. The sample profile shows over 600,000 distinct CDR3 sequences; around 17% of them were found once. The ten biggest clones cover about 19% of the sample. Sequenced: blood, either unsorted or a sorted T cell fraction (not recorded which). All receptors come from a male donor with ankylosing spondylitis.

The chain uses TRBV19 and TRBJ2-6, with D maybe TRBD1 (6 bases). V was trimmed by 5 bases and J by 0 bases, leaving 11 bases between them. CDR3 length equals 16 residues. Germline assignment: CDR1 LNHDA and CDR2 SQIVND (reference sequence). CDR3 in DNA: TGTGCCAGTAGTCCGGGACATGCCTCTGGGGCCAACGTCCTGACTTTC. It codes for CASSPGHASGANVLTF.

This clonotype appeared a few times. The chain combines TRBV11-1 with TRBJ2-1, with TRBD2 identical over 7 bases. The CDR3 extends over 15 amino acids. The junction had 4 bases not matched to a gene; V was cut back by 1 base and J by 4 bases. Germline values: CDR1 SGHAT, CDR2 FQDESV (reference sequence). CDR3 DNA: TGTGCCAGCAGCTTAGACCAGCGGGGTTACAATGAGCAGTTCTTC. Translating gives CASSLDQRGYNEQFF.

The chain is built from TRBV20-1 and TRBJ1-1; D is possibly TRBD1 (5 bases). The CDR3 is 13 residues long. Germline CDR1 and CDR2: DFQATT and SNEGSKA (reference sequence). Trimming cost V 2 bases and J 7 bases, with 14 bases left between them. The CDR3 DNA sequence: TGCAGTGCTAGAACAGGCTGGGAGGGTGAAGCTTTCTTT. Protein product: CSARTGWEGEAFF.

The rearrangement links TRBV9 to TRBJ2-7; no reliable D call. The germline gives CDR1 SGDLS, CDR2 YYNGEE. The V gene lost 0 bases and the J gene lost 4 bases, with 14 bases spanning the gap. The CDR3 contains 15 residues. The CDR3 sequence: CASSVGPPDLYEQYF. CDR3 nucleotide sequence: TGTGCCAGCAGCGTAGGGCCTCCAGACCTGTACGAGCAGTACTTC.

This clonotype has more than one count but fewer than ten. This sequence joins TRBV5-1 and TRBJ2-6, with 7 bases that match TRBD1. The CDR3 contains 16 residues. V lost 2 bases, J lost 0 bases, and 2 bases stayed unmatched. Germline V gene lookup returns CDR1 SGHRS and CDR2 YFSETQ. The CDR3 sequence is CASSFTGDSGANVLTF. CDR3 coding DNA: TGCGCCAGCAGCTTTACAGGGGACTCTGGGGCCAACGTCCTGACTTTC. Based on the CDR3 plus reference TRBV5-1 and TRBJ2-6, the full variable domain is KAGVTQTPRYLIKTRGQQVTLSCSPISGHRSVSWYQQTPGQGLQFLFEYFSETQRNKGNFPGRFSGRQFSNSRSEMNVSTLELGDSALYLCASSFTGDSGANVLTFGAGSRLTVL.

This clonotype has only a few counts. The genes are TRBV7-3 and TRBJ2-7, with TRBD1 matching 9 bases. The CDR3 totals 14 residues. CDR1 and CDR2 from the germline V gene are SGHTA and FQGTGA. V gave up 4 bases and J gave up 7 bases; unmatched junction bases: 8. This CDR3 reads CASSSTGGGGEQYF. The CDR3 region has the DNA TGTGCCAGCAGCTCAACAGGGGGCGGAGGAGAGCAGTACTTC.

This clonotype was seen many times. The chain joins TRBV29-1 to TRBJ1-2; 8 bases match TRBD1. CDR1 is SQVTM and CDR2 is ANQGSEA in the germline V gene. This CDR3 has 14 amino acids. Trimming cost V 3 bases and J 1 base; bases outside gene matches: 4. DNA of the CDR3: TGCAGCGTTGAGAACAGGGGGGGTAACTATGGCTACACCTTC. Its translation: CSVENRGGNYGYTF.

This clonotype was found a few times. The rearrangement joins TRBV6-2 or TRBV6-3 to TRBJ2-3; 9 bases are shared with TRBD1. Germline V lookup: CDR1 MNHEY, CDR2 SVGEGT. CDR3 size: 15 residues. The V gene end was trimmed by 6 bases and the J gene end by 3 bases; junction bases not matched to a gene: 7. CDR3 coding DNA: TGTGCCAGCAGAATCCGGGACAGGGAGACAGATACGCAGTATTTT. Its protein product is CASRIRDRETDTQYF.

A few counts support this clonotype. This chain links TRBV5-1 with TRBJ2-3, with 10 positions matching TRBD2. V was pared by 4 bases and J by 6 bases, with 8 bases of the junction left unmatched. In germline, CDR1 is SGHRS, CDR2 YFSETQ. The length of the CDR3 is 15 residues. CDR3 loop: CASSALAGELDTQYF. CDR3 nucleotides: TGCGCCAGCAGCGCGCTAGCGGGAGAATTGGATACGCAGTATTTT.

This clonotype turned up a few times. CDR3 in amino acids: CASSPGETGGLETQYF. The CDR3 DNA sequence: TGCGCCAGCAGCCCTGGCGAGACAGGGGGTCTGGAGACCCAGTACTTC. V usage is TRBV4-1 and J usage is TRBJ2-5; 9 bases line up with TRBD1. Germline trimming cut 4 bases from V and 5 bases from J; bases unmatched to any gene: 11. This CDR3 comprises 16 residues. Germline V lookup: CDR1 MGHRA, CDR2 YSYEKL.

This clonotype came up a few times. J is TRBJ1-1 and V is TRBV20-1; D is unclear. The ends were cut back, 0 bases at V and 1 base at J, with 9 bases in the middle. Germline CDR1 reads DFQATT; CDR2 reads SNEGSKA (reference sequence). The CDR3 contains 14 residues. Written as DNA, the CDR3 is TGCAGTGCTAGAGATCTGGCTACGAACACTGAAGCTTTCTTT. This translates into CSARDLATNTEAFF.

This clonotype was found a few times. The CDR3 DNA reads TGTGCCAGCACGGGCAACTCCTACGAGCAGTACTTC. Its protein is CASTGNSYEQYF. The chain couples TRBV6-5 to TRBJ2-7; D is undetermined. The CDR3 has 12 residues. Looked up from germline, CDR1 is MNHEY and CDR2 is SVGAGI. V lost 7 bases to trimming and J lost 0 bases, with 7 bases between them.

This clonotype was detected a few times. The rearrangement uses TRBV6-5 and TRBJ1-2, with D possibly TRBD1 on 5 matching bases. V was shortened by 0 bases and J by 6 bases, with 14 bases between the two germline ends. The CDR3 sequence is 15 residues long. Germline-derived CDR1 and CDR2 are MNHEY and SVGAGI. The CDR3, as DNA: TGTGCCAGCAGTTACTCCAGGGAATACTTTAATGGCTACACCTTC. The encoded protein is CASSYSREYFNGYTF.

The chain has TRBV7-9 and TRBJ2-1, with 9 bases matching TRBD1. With V trimmed by 3 bases and J by 14 bases, 5 bases remained unmatched. The length of the CDR3 is 12 residues. Germline assignment: CDR1 SEHNR and CDR2 FQNEAQ (reference sequence). DNA of the CDR3: TGTGCCAGCAGCTTCCCGGGACAGGGAAAGTTCTTC. Translation gives CASSFPGQGKFF.

This clonotype was found a few times. A read error is possible here, since a much larger clone lies one base away. This chain links TRBV12-3 or TRBV12-4 with TRBJ1-1; tentatively, D is TRBD1 (6 bases). Trimming removed 5 bases from V and 13 bases from J, with 23 bases in between. The CDR3 is 14 amino acids. The CDR3 sequence is CASSKKLGQGQVFF. CDR3 coding DNA: TGTGCCAGCAGTAAGAAGCTCGGGCAGGGGCAAGTTTTCTTT.

As to this clonotype: An end of the junction differs from the germline gene, which may be a read error. V usage is TRBV27 and J usage is TRBJ2-3; D not resolved. CDR3 length: 14 amino acids. Germline V gene lookup returns CDR1 MNHEY and CDR2 SMNVEV (reference sequence). The chain's CDR3 is CASSPPLYTDAQYF. The CDR3 nucleotides are TGTGCCAGCAGTCCCCCGCTTTATACAGATGCGCAGTATTTT.

This clonotype was counted between two and nine times. This chain connects TRBV9 to TRBJ2-4, with D perhaps TRBD1 (6 bases). This CDR3 region has 16 residues. CDR1 and CDR2 from the germline V gene are SGDLS and YYNGEE. Trimming took 0 bases from V and 8 from J, leaving 18 bases between them. CDR3 bases: TGTGCCAGCAGCGTAGTGAGACAGGAACCTTTTGACATTCAGTACTTC. Protein product: CASSVVRQEPFDIQYF.

V usage is TRBV12-3 or TRBV12-4 and J usage is TRBJ1-1; D might be TRBD1 (6 bases). Trimming removed 6 bases at V and 4 bases at J, with 21 bases between. The CDR3 spans 16 residues. Here the CDR3 DNA reads TGTGCCAGCAGGGGAGGGGACACAGGGTATAGCACTGAAGCTTTCTTT. This gives the protein CASRGGDTGYSTEAFF.

The rearrangement joins TRBV27 to TRBJ1-1; D unclear. Between the trimmed V and J ends, which lost 3 bases and 6 bases, there was a span of 14 bases. Per the germline V gene, CDR1 is MNHEY and CDR2 is SMNVEV (reference sequence). The CDR3 has 14 amino acids. Here the CDR3 reads CASSFRRTYAEAFF. CDR3 nucleotides: TGTGCCAGCAGTTTTAGGAGGACCTACGCTGAAGCTTTCTTT.

This rearrangement joins TRBV4-1 to TRBJ2-1; D call uncertain. Trimming took off 1 base at V and 7 bases at J, with 11 bases between the two ends. Germline CDR1 reads MGHRA; CDR2 reads YSYEKL. The CDR3 covers 14 residues. The DNA for the CDR3 is TGCGCCAGCAGCCAAGTTGGCTGGGAAAATGAGCAGTTCTTC. Translation: CASSQVGWENEQFF.

V and J are TRBV6-2 or TRBV6-3 and TRBJ2-1; 7 bases agree with TRBD1. The germline V gene has CDR1 MNHEY and CDR2 SVGEGT. Trimming removed 2 bases from V and 0 bases from J; junction bases left unmatched: 10. The CDR3 has 18 residues. DNA for the CDR3: TGTGCCAGCAGTTACGACGCAAACCGGGACAGCTCCTACAATGAGCAGTTCTTC. This codes for CASSYDANRDSSYNEQFF.

This clonotype occurred a few times. CDR3 coding DNA: TGTGCCAGCAGTTTATCTTGGCAGGGAGATCAGCCCCAGCATTTT. Translating it yields CASSLSWQGDQPQHF. The rearrangement uses TRBV27 and TRBJ1-5; a weak D match, TRBD1 (5 bases). V was pared by 0 bases and J by 5 bases, with 11 bases between. This CDR3 spans 15 amino acids. CDR1 and CDR2 from the germline V gene are MNHEY and SMNVEV (reference sequence).